The source of this T cell receptor (beta chain) is a study of blood T cell repertoires in COVID-19. Study overall: Samples of COVID-19 (acute and convalescent) were obtained from the United States, Italy and Spain. The analysed material was cDNA or gDNA that came from T cells, B-cell-depleted T cells, or PBMCs.

Original processing notes: By means of reference gene primer amplification, nucleated cell counts were estimated. The method was immunoSEQ multiplex PCR; TCRdb's version includes in-frame clones alone and lacks a portion of them. That table gives V, J and clone size, and the DNA gave D and trimming. The sample contains 50,000 or so clones, about 82% of which appear only once. V was shortened by 4 bases and J by 11 bases, with 13 bases between the two germline ends. Germline V gene lookup returns CDR1 SGHRS and CDR2 YFSETQ. CDR3 length equals 13 residues. This TCR was sampled from a woman of 80 years or more with acute or convalescent COVID-19. This chain links TRBV5-1 with TRBJ1-6, with D possibly being TRBD1 (6 bases). The material sequenced was peripheral blood. Here the CDR3 DNA reads TGCGCCAGCAGCACCAGGGGAAGGGCACCCCTCCACTTT. Its protein is CASSTRGRAPLHF.